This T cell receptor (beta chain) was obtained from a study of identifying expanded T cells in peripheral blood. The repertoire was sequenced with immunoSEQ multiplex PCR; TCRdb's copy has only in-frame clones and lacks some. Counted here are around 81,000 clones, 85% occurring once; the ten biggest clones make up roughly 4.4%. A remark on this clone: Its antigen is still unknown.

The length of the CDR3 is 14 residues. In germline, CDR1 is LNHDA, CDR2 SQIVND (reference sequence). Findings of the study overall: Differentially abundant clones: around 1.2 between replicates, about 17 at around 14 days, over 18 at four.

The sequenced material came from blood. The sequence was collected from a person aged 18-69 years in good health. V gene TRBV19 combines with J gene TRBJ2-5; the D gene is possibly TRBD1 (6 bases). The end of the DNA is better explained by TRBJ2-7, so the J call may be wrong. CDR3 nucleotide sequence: TGTGCCAGTAGTGGGCTCAGGGGAAGTTACGAGCAGTACTTC. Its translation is CASSGLRGSYEQYF.